Included here is one T cell receptor (beta chain) sequence, with context. The antigen remains unidentified. Using immunoSEQ multiplex PCR, the repertoire was profiled, and TCRdb retains in-frame clones only, with some absent. The table has almost 35,000 clones, roughly nine tenths seen once; the top ten hold roughly 7%. The entry originates in a study of T cell responses to AZD1222 COVID-19 vaccine. As for the study in general: Second-dose recipients at about 4 or about 12 weeks were treated as one pooled group.

The V end lost 5 bases, the J end lost 2 bases, and 7 bases lay between the germline ends. CDR1 SGDLS and CDR2 YYNGEE come from the germline V gene. This CDR3 spans 12 amino acids. Whole-study results and caveats: Most donors were white British and more were female, and clonal diversity was possibly underestimated. Baseline testing showed seropositivity in only a handful of AZD1222 recipients.

The specimen comprised peripheral blood, sampled on day 0 of AZD1222 vaccination. This rearrangement joins TRBV9 to TRBJ2-5; no firm D call. The receptor was derived from an adult in good health. CDR3: CASRGQQETQYF. CDR3 sequence (DNA): TGTGCCAGCAGGGGCCAGCAAGAGACCCAGTACTTC.